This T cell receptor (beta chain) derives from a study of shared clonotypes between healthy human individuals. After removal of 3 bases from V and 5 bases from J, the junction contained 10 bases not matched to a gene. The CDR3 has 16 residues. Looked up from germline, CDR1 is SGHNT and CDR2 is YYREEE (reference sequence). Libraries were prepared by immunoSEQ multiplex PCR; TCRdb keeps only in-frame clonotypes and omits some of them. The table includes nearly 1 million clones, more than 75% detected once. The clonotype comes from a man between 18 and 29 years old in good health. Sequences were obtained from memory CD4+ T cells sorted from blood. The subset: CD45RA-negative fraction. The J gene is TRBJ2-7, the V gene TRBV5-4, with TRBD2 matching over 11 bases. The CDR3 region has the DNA TGTGCCAGCAGCTCGACCGGGACTAGCGGAGGGGACGAGCAGTACTTC. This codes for CASSSTGTSGGDEQYF.